A single sample is the source of the 14 T cell receptor beta chains below, sequenced in a study of T cell responses to AZD1222 COVID-19 vaccine. Sequencing used immunoSEQ multiplex PCR; TCRdb keeps in-frame clones, though not all of them. The table shows around 140,000 clones, with roughly 91% occurring only once. Sequenced material: peripheral blood, taken on day 0 of AZD1222 vaccination. The receptors stem from an adult in good health.

This sequence joins TRBV4-1 and TRBJ1-1; tentative D call: TRBD1 (6 bases). This CDR3 is built from 13 residues. V lost 2 bases, J lost 4 bases, and 8 bases lay in between. Germline V lookup: CDR1 MGHRA, CDR2 YSYEKL. The CDR3 protein is CASSQKGGTEAFF. DNA of the CDR3: TGCGCCAGCAGCCAAAAAGGGGGCACTGAAGCTTTCTTT.

The chain couples TRBV6-2 or TRBV6-3 to TRBJ1-4; a weak D match, TRBD1 (5 bases). The CDR3 spans 11 residues. V dropped 8 bases and J dropped 8 bases, with 9 bases sitting between them. Looked up from germline, CDR1 is MNHEY and CDR2 is SVGEGT. CDR3 coding DNA: TGTGCCAGCGGCCGGGGGGAAAAACTGTTTTTT. Encoded protein: CASGRGEKLFF.

This chain uses TRBV7-9 with TRBJ1-4, with 8 bases aligning to TRBD1. The CDR3 length is 18 residues. Germline CDR1 and CDR2: SEHNR and FQNEAQ (reference sequence). Losses at the gene ends were 3 bases for V and 0 bases for J; bases not matched to a gene: 9. The CDR3 region is CASSFNLGQGATNEKLFF. The CDR3 DNA reads as TGTGCCAGCAGCTTCAACCTTGGACAGGGCGCAACTAATGAAAAACTGTTTTTT.

The rearrangement links TRBV19 to TRBJ1-2; D possibly corresponds to TRBD1 (5 bases). Looked up from germline, CDR1 is LNHDA and CDR2 is SQIVND (reference sequence). The CDR3 runs 13 residues. V shed 3 bases and J shed 3 bases, with 8 bases lying between them. CDR3 region: CASSMGQDYGYTF. CDR3 coding DNA: TGTGCCAGTAGTATGGGGCAGGACTATGGCTACACCTTC.

The chain couples TRBV30 to TRBJ1-2; D remains ambiguous. The CDR3 length is 12 residues. The V gene's germline CDR1 is GTSNPN and CDR2 SVGIG (reference sequence). The V end was cut by 4 bases, the J end by 5 bases, with 11 bases between. DNA for the CDR3: TGTGCCTGGAACGAGGTTGAATATGGCTACACCTTC. Translating it yields CAWNEVEYGYTF.

The chain carries TRBV5-6 and TRBJ2-6; 7 nucleotides align to TRBD1. Looked up from germline, CDR1 is SGHDT and CDR2 is YYEEEE. V shed 2 bases, J shed 2 bases, and the junction held 1 base outside the gene matches. This CDR3 is built from 15 residues. The CDR3 DNA reads TGTGCCAGCAGCTTTAGGGGGCCTGGGGCCAACGTCCTGACTTTC. This translates into CASSFRGPGANVLTF.

V gene TRBV20-1 combines with J gene TRBJ1-2; D ambiguous. Germline-derived CDR1 and CDR2 are DFQATT and SNEGSKA (reference sequence). V lost 3 bases to trimming and J lost 0 bases, with 8 bases between them. The CDR3 totals 13 residues. The CDR3 spells CSASSGTNYGYTF. The DNA for the CDR3 is TGCAGTGCTAGTTCGGGGACTAACTATGGCTACACCTTC.

The chain uses TRBV5-1 and TRBJ2-1, with 10 positions matching TRBD2. The CDR3 loop spans 18 amino acids. CDR1 is SGHRS, CDR2 YFSETQ, per germline. Trimming removed 0 bases from V and 1 base from J; junction bases left unmatched: 7. CDR3 in amino acids: CASSLGSGGAKSYNEQFF. Written as DNA, the CDR3 is TGCGCCAGCAGCTTGGGAAGCGGGGGGGCAAAATCCTACAATGAGCAGTTCTTC.

As regards this clone: Other DNA variants within this sample encode the same CDR3. The chain combines TRBV18 with TRBJ1-1; D unclear. Germline V gene sequence: CDR1 KGHSH, CDR2 LQKENI. V gave up 6 bases and J gave up 1 base, with 9 bases separating them. This CDR3 has 13 residues. For the CDR3, the DNA is TGTGCCAGCTCCCCAGTGGAGAACACTGAAGCTTTCTTT. As protein: CASSPVENTEAFF.

The rearrangement links TRBV4-2 to TRBJ1-2; D unresolved. Trimming removed 0 bases at V and 4 bases at J, with 12 bases between. Germline-derived CDR1 and CDR2 are LGHNA and YNFKEQ. This CDR3 contains 15 residues. The CDR3 nucleotides read TGTGCCAGCAGCCAAGATCCGGCGGAGAGCTATGGCTACACCTTC. Its translation: CASSQDPAESYGYTF.

J is TRBJ1-3 and V is TRBV7-8, with D possibly TRBD1 on 6 matching bases. The V end was cut by 3 bases, the J end by 0 bases, with 12 bases between. CDR3 length equals 16 residues. Germline V lookup: CDR1 SGHVS, CDR2 FQNEAQ. The CDR3 is CASSLMDRNSGNTIYF. DNA for the CDR3: TGTGCCAGCAGCTTGATGGACAGAAACTCTGGAAACACCATATATTTT.

The rearrangement links TRBV28 to TRBJ1-1, with 10 positions matching TRBD1. The CDR3 runs to 14 residues. Germline loops: CDR1 MDHEN, CDR2 SYDVKM. V was clipped by 2 bases and J by 11 bases; unmatched bases: 8. CDR3: CASSLIFDRGRAFF. Here the CDR3 DNA reads TGTGCCAGCAGTTTAATTTTTGACAGGGGGCGGGCTTTCTTT.

The genes are TRBV20-1 and TRBJ1-2, with a tentative D call TRBD1 (6 bases). The CDR3 length is 13 residues. V lost 3 bases and J 5 bases, leaving 13 bases between the germline ends. Germline loops: CDR1 DFQATT, CDR2 SNEGSKA (reference sequence). In DNA form, the CDR3 reads TGCAGTGCTAGTTCAGGGGCACTATATGGCTACACCTTC. Translated: CSASSGALYGYTF.

The chain is built from TRBV24-1 and TRBJ1-5; 11 nucleotides align to TRBD1. The CDR3 extends over 15 amino acids. V dropped 3 bases and J dropped 7; count of bases not matched to a gene: 4. Germline V lookup: CDR1 KGHDR, CDR2 SFDVKD. The chain's CDR3 is CATSDGTGGLQPQHF. In DNA form, the CDR3 reads TGTGCCACCAGTGATGGGACAGGGGGATTACAGCCCCAGCATTTT.